This T cell receptor (beta chain) was identified in a study of response to subunit inactivated influenza vaccine. The CDR3 loop spans 11 amino acids. Trimming left V 3 bases short and J 11 bases short, with 8 bases between. Per the germline V gene, CDR1 is SGHDN and CDR2 is FVKESK. MiXCR, run by TCRdb on the RT-PCR reads, gives a single entry per CDR3 protein. Seen here are 400,000 to 650,000 distinct CDR3 sequences, less than 7.5% observed once, and the top ten hold about an eighth. Notes on the study in general: Only a handful of new T cells, the authors suggested, are recruited with each seasonal influenza vaccination.

There are many counts of this clonotype. Its antigen is still unknown. Specimen: PBMCs from blood, collected about 24 months after vaccination. The receptor comes from a man between 50 and 75 years old who received an inactivated influenza vaccine. J is TRBJ2-1 and V is TRBV14; either TRBD1 or TRBD2 may supply D (6 bases each). The CDR3 DNA follows: TGTGCCAGCAGCCAGGGGGGCAAGCAGTTCTTC. Protein product: CASSQGGKQFF. Combining the CDR3 with reference TRBV14 and TRBJ2-1 gives the whole variable domain EAGVTQFPSHSVIEKGQTVTLRCDPISGHDNLYWYRRVMGKEIKFLLHFVKESKQDESGMPNNRFLAERTGGTYSTLKVQPAELEDSGVYFCASSQGGKQFFGPGTRLTVL.